The T cell receptor beta chain described here comes from a study of blood T cell repertoires in COVID-19. Methods used by the authors: For nucleated cells, counts were estimated from reference gene primer amplification. TCRdb's table, derived via immunoSEQ multiplex PCR, lists solely in-frame clones and lacks some. The D gene and trimming were derived from the DNA, and the V and J assignments and clone size from that table. The data show about 70,000 clones, around 91% seen once. The junction had 7 bases not matched to a gene; V was cut back by 6 bases and J by 5 bases. This CDR3 contains 16 residues. Germline CDR1 LGHDT, CDR2 YNNKEL (reference sequence). This clone was recorded only once.

The sequenced sample consisted of peripheral blood. The rearrangement links TRBV3-1 (or the pseudogene TRBV3-2) to TRBJ2-5; 15 positions match TRBD2. This TCR came from a human donor in a cohort sampled during active COVID-19. The CDR3 loop reads CASSPGTSGGLETQYF. The CDR3 nucleotides are TGTGCCAGCAGTCCTGGGACTAGCGGGGGGTTGGAGACCCAGTACTTC.